This passage covers 5 T cell receptor beta chains from one sample sequenced in a study of naive and memory T cell subsets. Study-level findings and limits: Especially in CD8 cells, naive repertoires contained a few larger clonotypes, possibly CD45RA-re-expressing memory cells.

Two oligonucleotides, mixed equimolar, formed the beta constant-region primer covering TRBC1 and TRBC2. Nested alpha and beta constant-region primers with the SP2 primer drove four PCR rounds on ligated cDNA. TCRdb itself ran the UMI-ligation and nested PCR reads through MiXCR, one entry per CDR3 protein. The sample holds about 90,000 distinct CDR3 sequences; over 9% are singletons and the top ten take around 0.13%. Their recognized antigens are unknown. The sample consisted of naive CD4+ T cells from blood. These receptors came from a human donor in good health.

This clonotype was counted ten times or more. The rearrangement joins TRBV20-1 to TRBJ2-7; perhaps D is TRBD1 or TRBD2 (6 bases each). Trimming stripped 2 bases from V and 0 bases from J, with 11 bases between. The CDR3 consists of 14 residues. Germline V gene sequence: CDR1 DFQATT, CDR2 SNEGSKA (reference sequence). CDR3 in DNA: TGCAGTGCTAGACTAGGGGGGACCTCCTACGAGCAGTACTTC. Encoded protein: CSARLGGTSYEQYF.

The V gene is TRBV4-2, the J gene TRBJ2-3; D is unresolved. V lost 5 bases, J lost 2 bases, and 14 bases lay in between. Germline assignment: CDR1 LGHNA and CDR2 YNFKEQ. This CDR3 region has 15 residues. In DNA, the CDR3 is TGTGCCAGCAGCGTCTCCGTGGGTGACACAGATACGCAGTATTTT. Its translation is CASSVSVGDTDTQYF.

This clonotype was counted at least ten times. The gene calls are TRBV12-3 or TRBV12-4 and TRBJ2-2; D is ambiguous. V was shortened by 5 bases and J by 2 bases, with 12 bases between the two germline ends. The CDR3 contains 15 residues. In nucleotides, the CDR3 is TGTGCCAGCAGTACACCCGGACCAAACACCGGGGAGCTGTTTTTT. This translates into CASSTPGPNTGELFF.

This clonotype was detected many times. V is TRBV6-1 and J is TRBJ1-3; D is perhaps TRBD1 (5 bases). The length of the CDR3 is 15 residues. Germline CDR1 reads MNHNS; CDR2 reads SASEGT. The V end lost 2 bases, the J end lost 2 bases, and 10 bases lay between the germline ends. As DNA, the CDR3 is TGTGCCAGCAGTGAATTGGGGACGCCTGGAAACACCATATATTTT. Its protein product is CASSELGTPGNTIYF.

Ten or more counts support this clonotype. The CDR3 protein is CASSGLAIETQYF. CDR3 sequence (DNA): TGTGCCAGCAGCGGACTAGCTATCGAGACCCAGTACTTC. The J gene is TRBJ2-5, the V gene TRBV7-9; TRBD2 aligns across 8 bases. Germline assignment: CDR1 SEHNR and CDR2 FQNEAQ (reference sequence). The V segment lost 5 bases and the J segment 5 bases; nucleotides outside the gene matches: 4. The CDR3 is made up of 13 amino acids. Looking up the rest from reference TRBV7-9 and TRBJ2-5 gives the full variable domain: DTGVSQNPRHKITKRGQNVTFRCDPISEHNRLYWYRQTLGQGPEFLTYFQNEAQLEKSRLLSDRFSAERPKGSFSTLEIQRTEQGDSAMYLCASSGLAIETQYFGPGTRLLVL.